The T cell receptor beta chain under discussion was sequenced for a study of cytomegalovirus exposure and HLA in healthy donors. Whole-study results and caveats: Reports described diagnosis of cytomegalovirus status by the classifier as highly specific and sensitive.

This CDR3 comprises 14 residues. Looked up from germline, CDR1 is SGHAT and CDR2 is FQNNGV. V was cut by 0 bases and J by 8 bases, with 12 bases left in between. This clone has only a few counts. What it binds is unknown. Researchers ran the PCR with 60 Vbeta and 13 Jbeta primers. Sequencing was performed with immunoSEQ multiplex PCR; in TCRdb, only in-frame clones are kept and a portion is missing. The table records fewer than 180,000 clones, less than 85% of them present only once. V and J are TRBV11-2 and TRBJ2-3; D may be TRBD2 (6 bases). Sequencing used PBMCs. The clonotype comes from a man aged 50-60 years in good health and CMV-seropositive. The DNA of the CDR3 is TGTGCCAGCAGCTTAGACGGGAGCATGGGTACGCAGTATTTT. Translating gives CASSLDGSMGTQYF.